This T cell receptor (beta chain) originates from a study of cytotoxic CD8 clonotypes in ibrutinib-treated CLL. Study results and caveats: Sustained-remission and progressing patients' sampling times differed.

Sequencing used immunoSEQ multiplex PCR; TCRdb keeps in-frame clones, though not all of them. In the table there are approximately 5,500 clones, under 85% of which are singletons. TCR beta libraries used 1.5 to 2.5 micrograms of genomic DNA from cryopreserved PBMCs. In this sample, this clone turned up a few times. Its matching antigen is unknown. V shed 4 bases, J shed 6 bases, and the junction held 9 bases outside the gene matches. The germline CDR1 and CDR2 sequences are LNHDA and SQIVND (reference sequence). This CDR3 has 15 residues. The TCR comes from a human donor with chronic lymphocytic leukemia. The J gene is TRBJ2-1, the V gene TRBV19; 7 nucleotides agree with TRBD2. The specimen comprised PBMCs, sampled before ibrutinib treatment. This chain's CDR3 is CASSTNPGTTNEQFF. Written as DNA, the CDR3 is TGTGCCAGTAGTACCAACCCCGGGACTACCAATGAGCAGTTCTTC.